The entry below describes one T cell receptor (beta chain). What it binds is not known. The sample belongs to a study of cytomegalovirus exposure and HLA in healthy donors. Study observations and caveats: Later analysis identified 16,951 TCR beta sequences associated with HLA alleles, using a false discovery rate threshold of 0.05. It was assumed in the presence/absence analyses that sequencing depth was roughly uniform across donors. Most TCR beta V segments were productive about 90% or about 30% of the time in an earlier analysis.

Use of 60 Vbeta and 13 Jbeta primers characterized the PCR. This table comes from immunoSEQ multiplex PCR, and its TCRdb copy is limited to in-frame clones, with some not included. The table records fewer than 150,000 clones, about 80% of them present only once. The V end lost 6 bases, the J end lost 1 base, and 9 bases lay between the germline ends. The CDR3 has 13 residues. The germline V gene encodes CDR1 MNHEY and CDR2 SVGAGI. The sequenced sample was PBMCs. The rearrangement links TRBV6-5 to TRBJ1-1; D uncertain. The source of this sequence is a man aged 35-49 years in good health and CMV-seropositive. CDR3 DNA sequence: TGTGCCAGCAGCCCTATCGGGAACACTGAAGCTTTCTTT. The encoded protein is CASSPIGNTEAFF.